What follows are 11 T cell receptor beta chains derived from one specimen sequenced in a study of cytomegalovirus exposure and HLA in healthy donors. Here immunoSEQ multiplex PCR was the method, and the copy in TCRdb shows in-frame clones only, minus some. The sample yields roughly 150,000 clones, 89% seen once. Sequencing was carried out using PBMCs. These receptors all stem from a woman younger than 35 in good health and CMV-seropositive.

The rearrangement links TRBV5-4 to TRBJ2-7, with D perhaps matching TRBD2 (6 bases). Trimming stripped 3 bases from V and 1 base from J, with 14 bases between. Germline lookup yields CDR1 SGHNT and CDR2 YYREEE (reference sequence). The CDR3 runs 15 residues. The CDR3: CASSSQTRNSYEQYF. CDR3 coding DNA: TGTGCCAGCAGCTCCCAGACTAGGAATTCCTACGAGCAGTACTTC.

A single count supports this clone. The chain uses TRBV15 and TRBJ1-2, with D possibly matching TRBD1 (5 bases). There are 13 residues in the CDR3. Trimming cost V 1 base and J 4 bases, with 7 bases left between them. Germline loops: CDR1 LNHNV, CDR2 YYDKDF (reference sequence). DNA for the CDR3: TGTGCCACCAGCAGAGGACAGCGCTATGGCTACACCTTC. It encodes CATSRGQRYGYTF.

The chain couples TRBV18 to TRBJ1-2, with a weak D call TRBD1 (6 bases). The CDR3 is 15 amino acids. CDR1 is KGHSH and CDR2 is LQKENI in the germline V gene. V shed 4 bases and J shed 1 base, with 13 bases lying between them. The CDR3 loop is CASSRETGHNYGYTF. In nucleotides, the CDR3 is TGTGCCAGCTCACGGGAGACAGGTCATAACTATGGCTACACCTTC. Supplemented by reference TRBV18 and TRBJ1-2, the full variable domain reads NAGVMQNPRHLVRRRGQEARLRCSPMKGHSHVYWYRQLPEEGLKFMVYLQKENIIDESGMPKERFSAEFPKEGPSILRIQQVVRGDSAAYFCASSRETGHNYGYTFGSGTRLTVV.

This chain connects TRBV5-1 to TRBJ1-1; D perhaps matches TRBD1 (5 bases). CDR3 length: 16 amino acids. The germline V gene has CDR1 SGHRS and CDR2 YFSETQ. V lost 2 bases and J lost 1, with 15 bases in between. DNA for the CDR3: TGCGCCAGCAGCTTATGGGGCGCAGGGTCGAACACTGAAGCTTTCTTT. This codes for CASSLWGAGSNTEAFF.

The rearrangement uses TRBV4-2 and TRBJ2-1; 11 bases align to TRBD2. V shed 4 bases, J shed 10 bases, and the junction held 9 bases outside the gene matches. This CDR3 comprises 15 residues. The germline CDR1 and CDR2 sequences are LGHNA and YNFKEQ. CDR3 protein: CASSPRLAGYGEQFF. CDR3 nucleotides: TGTGCCAGCAGCCCAAGACTAGCGGGGTACGGGGAGCAGTTCTTC.

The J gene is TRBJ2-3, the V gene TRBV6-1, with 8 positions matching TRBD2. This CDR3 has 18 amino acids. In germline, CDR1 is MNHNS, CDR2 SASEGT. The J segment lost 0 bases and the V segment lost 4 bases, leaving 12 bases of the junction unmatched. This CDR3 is CASSGQPPSSGSTDTQYF. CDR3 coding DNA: TGTGCCAGCAGTGGACAACCACCCTCTAGCGGGAGCACAGATACGCAGTATTTT.

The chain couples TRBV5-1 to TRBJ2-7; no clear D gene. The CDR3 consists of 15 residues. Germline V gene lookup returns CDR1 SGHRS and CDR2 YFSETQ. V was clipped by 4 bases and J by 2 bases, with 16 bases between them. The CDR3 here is CASSPSDGDTYEQYF. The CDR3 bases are TGCGCCAGCAGCCCCTCTGACGGAGATACCTACGAGCAGTACTTC.

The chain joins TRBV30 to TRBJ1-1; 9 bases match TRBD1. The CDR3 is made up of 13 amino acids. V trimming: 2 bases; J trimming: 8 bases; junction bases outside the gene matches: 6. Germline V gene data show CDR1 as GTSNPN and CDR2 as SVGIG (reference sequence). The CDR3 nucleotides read TGTGCCTGGAGTTCGGGGGGACAGGGCGAAGCTTTCTTT. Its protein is CAWSSGGQGEAFF.

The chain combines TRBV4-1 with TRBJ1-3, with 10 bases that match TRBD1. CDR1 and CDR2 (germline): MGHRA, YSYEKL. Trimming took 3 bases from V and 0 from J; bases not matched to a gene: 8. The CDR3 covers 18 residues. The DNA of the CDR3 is TGCGCCAGCAGCCAGGGACAGGGGCGCCTCACCTCTGGAAACACCATATATTTT. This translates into CASSQGQGRLTSGNTIYF.

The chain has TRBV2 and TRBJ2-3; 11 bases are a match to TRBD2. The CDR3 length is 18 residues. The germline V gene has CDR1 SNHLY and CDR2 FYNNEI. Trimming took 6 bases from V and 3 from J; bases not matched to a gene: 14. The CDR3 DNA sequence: TGTGCCAGCAGAGCGAATCTGCATCTAGCGGGAGGAACAGATACGCAGTATTTT. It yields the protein CASRANLHLAGGTDTQYF.

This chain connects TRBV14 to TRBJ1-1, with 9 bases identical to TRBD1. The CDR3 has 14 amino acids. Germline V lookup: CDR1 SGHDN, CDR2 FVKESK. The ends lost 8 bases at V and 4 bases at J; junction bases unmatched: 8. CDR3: CASGTGGVSTEAFF. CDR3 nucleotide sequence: TGTGCCAGCGGAACAGGGGGCGTGAGCACTGAAGCTTTCTTT.